This entry describes one T cell receptor (beta chain). Its antigen is still unknown. Base qualities are not provided; no much larger clone lies one nucleotide away. The roughly 38 donors, aged about 6 to 90 years, were systemically healthy Caucasian individuals from Russia. Each donor gave 9.5 to 10 milliliters of peripheral blood, drawn into EDTA-treated Vacutainer tubes. PBMCs were isolated by Ficoll-Paque density-gradient centrifugation, with at least 6 million obtained per sample. Trizol reagent was used to extract total RNA from PBMCs, with at least 6 micrograms per sample. Naive CD45RAhigh/CD27high T cell percentages were measured by flow cytometry on a PBMC aliquot from every donor. The CDR3 starts with the cysteine, ends with the phenylalanine, and has 15 residues. This entry keeps only the CDR3 DNA: 45 bases, framed from base 1. CDR1 and CDR2 are drawn from the germline V gene: SGHTA, FQGNSA. V is pruned by 0 bases and J by 14 bases, leaving 14 bases of the junction without a gene match.

Libraries were constructed by 5' RACE. For sequencing, an Illumina HiSeq 2500 was employed. A second 7 to 11 cycle PCR used a sample-barcoded 5' primer and a J-beta primer mix. A template-switch 5' adaptor carrying 12 random nucleotides introduced a unique molecular identifier onto each TCR beta cDNA molecule. Each sample yielded at least 3 million CDR3-containing paired-end reads. First-strand cDNA was synthesized from all RNA with the Mint cDNA synthesis kit, primed by a TRBC-specific oligonucleotide. Following uracil-DNA glycosylase treatment, all cDNA underwent a first 18-cycle PCR with the universal primers M1SS and BC2_uni_R. On the authors' methods: For normalization, 1 million high-quality reads were randomly selected from each sample, with every read carrying a distinct molecular identifier. Instead of being binned into consensus sequences, reads with shared molecular identifiers were discarded. CDR3 identification, clonotype clustering and error correction used MiTCR with a Q25 quality threshold and the strictest error-elimination algorithm. Lower-bound total TCR beta diversity was estimated with a nonparametric unseen species model using Euler transformation. The raw public data were reprocessed by TCRdb itself: fastp quality trimming at Q25, MiXCR clonotype calling, in-frame beta chains only. A single entry per CDR3 protein holds the most common genes and DNA from its merged rows. The V and J calls reflect TCRdb's pipeline rather than the authors' work. This sample comprises more than 650,000 distinct CDR3 sequences, 53% of them detected only once. About 38% of the sample is taken by the ten largest.

This entry comes from a study of blood T cells in healthy people across ages (dated by TCRdb to between 2015 and 2017). Context from the whole study: In model experiments, template switching captured roughly one uniquely barcoded TCR beta cDNA molecule for every two T cells. To track age-related changes in TCR beta repertoire diversity, the study relied on deep sequencing normalized with unique cDNA molecular identifiers. The donors were divided into four age groups: young (average roughly 17 years), middle-aged (approximately 42), aged (approximately 59) and long-lived (more than 75). Donors of different ages were randomly distributed across sequencing lanes to avoid experimental bias. Using the same blood draw, the study looked at two additional independent replicas of 1 million unique cDNA reads for two donors, one aged 18 to 30 and the other aged 80 or older. Study-wide findings and limitations: Because profiling used bulk unsorted PBMCs, naive and antigen-experienced compartments could not be compared conclusively. Observed TCR beta diversity per million T cells fell roughly linearly with age, and a significant reduction was already apparent by age about 36. There was a strong correlation between observed TCR beta diversity and the percentage of naive T cells measured by flow cytometry. Because donor CMV infection status was unknown, age-related changes in expanded clonotypes were potentially confounded. Compared with the aged group, the long-lived group had more naive CD4+ T cells, fewer expanded clones and increased TCR diversity, suggesting age selection. Estimates of total diversity based on one million sequenced T cells were regarded as lower bounds and as underestimates.

This sequence uses TRBV7-2 and TRBJ2-3, and 7 junctional nucleotides match TRBD2. This TCR came from a man older than 75 in good health. The sample comprised blood. The CDR3 reads as follows: CASSLAGGTHRYAYF. The DNA reads as follows: TGTGCCAGCAGCTTAGCGGGGGGGACCCACAGATACGCGTATTTT.